The subject of this entry is one T cell receptor beta chain. The antigen is unknown. This sequence may be a read error, since a much larger clone differs from it by one base. Template material for amplifying TCR beta CDR3 regions consisted of RNA transcripts. Initially, a first-round RT-PCR of the TCR CDR3 employed the HTBI primer set. TCRdb re-analysed the multiplex PCR reads in MiXCR, keeping a single row per CDR3 protein. Here the sample spans about 510,000 distinct CDR3 sequences, around 13% being singletons. The sample originates from a study of T cells in Graves' hyperthyroidism and ophthalmopathy. Newly diagnosed hyperthyroidism, duration under 2 months, in patients aged 18 to 65. Exclusions: uncontrolled infection, other autoimmune disease, pregnancy, lactation. Overall study findings and caveats: Ophthalmopathy was separated from stable hyperthyroidism by a 13 V-J model.

CDR3 length equals 16 residues. The source of this sequence is a middle-aged woman with Graves' hyperthyroidism. Sequenced material: blood. The chain carries TRBV12-3 or TRBV12-4 and TRBJ1-4, with 9 bases fitting TRBD1. For the CDR3, the DNA is TGTGCCAGCAGTTCTACGGACAGGGGCGGTTTGGAAAAACTGCTTTTT. Translating it yields CASSSTDRGGLEKLLF.